These 10 T cell receptor beta chains were all obtained from the same sample, sequenced in a study of blood T cell repertoires in COVID-19. Method: immunoSEQ multiplex PCR; TCRdb's copy keeps in-frame clones and lacks some. The data contain around 230,000 clones, approximately 88% of them singletons. Sequenced input: PBMCs or T cells enriched from blood (not recorded which). All receptors come from a woman aged 40 to 50 with acute COVID-19.

In its sample, this clone was seen once. The V call is TRBV2, the J call TRBJ1-1, with D possibly TRBD1 on 6 matching bases. CDR1 is SNHLY and CDR2 is FYNNEI in the germline V gene. Trimming shortened V by 2 bases and J by 4 bases, and 11 bases separated the two germline ends. The CDR3 length is 14 residues. This CDR3 reads CASSEQGPSTEAFF. CDR3 nucleotides: TGTGCCAGCAGTGAACAGGGGCCGAGCACTGAAGCTTTCTTT.

The V gene is TRBV24-1, the J gene TRBJ2-3; 10 bases fit TRBD1. Germline V gene sequence: CDR1 KGHDR, CDR2 SFDVKD. CDR3 length equals 16 residues. V lost 4 bases and J lost 4; bases outside the gene matches: 7. This chain's CDR3 is CATSEPGQGGSDTQYF. The CDR3 DNA is TGTGCCACCAGTGAGCCTGGACAGGGGGGGTCAGATACGCAGTATTTT.

This clone was counted between two and nine times. CDR3 coding DNA: TGCAGCGGGCAGGTGGAAAACACTGAAGCTTTCTTT. It encodes CSGQVENTEAFF. The V gene is TRBV29-1, the J gene TRBJ1-1; D is unclear. The CDR3 runs to 12 residues. CDR1 and CDR2 from the germline V gene are SQVTM and ANQGSEA. V was clipped by 7 bases and J by 2 bases, with 11 bases between them.

This chain uses TRBV11-2 with TRBJ1-2; D is unclear. CDR1 SGHAT and CDR2 FQNNGV come from the germline V gene. V lost 2 bases and J 1 base, leaving 5 bases between the germline ends. The CDR3 length is 13 residues. The CDR3 protein is CASSLQDNYGYTF. The CDR3 nucleotides read TGTGCCAGCAGCTTACAGGATAACTATGGCTACACCTTC. Full variable domain (remainder filled in from reference TRBV11-2 and TRBJ1-2): EAGVAQSPRYKIIEKRQSVAFWCNPISGHATLYWYQQILGQGPKLLIQFQNNGVVDDSQLPKDRFSAERLKGVDSTLKIQPAKLEDSAVYLCASSLQDNYGYTFGSGTRLTVV.

The chain couples TRBV3-1 (or the pseudogene TRBV3-2) to TRBJ1-4; TRBD1 might be the D (5 bases). Trimming removed 1 base from V and 1 base from J, with 10 bases in between. In germline, CDR1 is LGHDT, CDR2 YNNKEL (reference sequence). The CDR3 extends over 16 amino acids. For the CDR3, the DNA is TGTGCCAGCAGCCAAGGGGGGGAGGGAACTAATGAAAAACTGTTTTTT. It specifies CASSQGGEGTNEKLFF.

This chain links TRBV5-6 with TRBJ2-7; no clear D gene. Trimming took 2 bases from V and 11 from J, leaving 26 bases between them. This CDR3 comprises 16 residues. Germline CDR1 and CDR2: SGHDT and YYEEEE. This chain's CDR3 is CASSFLGSPSTSTKYF. For the CDR3, the DNA is TGTGCCAGCAGCTTCCTCGGGTCACCATCTACGAGCACCAAGTACTTC.

This rearrangement joins TRBV24-1 to TRBJ1-5; D perhaps matches TRBD1 (5 bases). Germline V gene sequence: CDR1 KGHDR, CDR2 SFDVKD. Trimming cost V 4 bases and J 7 bases, with 13 bases left between them. The CDR3 runs to 14 residues. CDR3 sequence: CATSEAGIRQPQHF. In DNA, the CDR3 is TGTGCCACCAGTGAGGCAGGGATACGGCAGCCCCAGCATTTT.

The rearrangement links TRBV9 to TRBJ1-6; D ambiguous. CDR1 SGDLS and CDR2 YYNGEE come from the germline V gene. V lost 1 base and J lost 8, with 7 bases in between. This CDR3 has 13 amino acids. In DNA form, the CDR3 reads TGTGCCAGCAGCGTAAAAACGGATTCACCCCTCCACTTT. Translating gives CASSVKTDSPLHF.

This sequence joins TRBV2 and TRBJ1-1; maybe TRBD1 (6 bases). Per the germline V gene, CDR1 is SNHLY and CDR2 is FYNNEI. Trimming cost V 6 bases and J 8 bases, with 16 bases left between them. The CDR3 length is 13 residues. The CDR3: CASSLGGGREAFF. CDR3 sequence (DNA): TGTGCCAGCAGCCTGGGGGGGGGCAGAGAAGCTTTCTTT.

The V gene is TRBV7-2, the J gene TRBJ1-1, with D hard to call. CDR1 and CDR2 (germline): SGHTA, FQGNSA. V gave up 7 bases and J gave up 1 base, with 13 bases separating them. The CDR3 has 14 residues. The CDR3: CASKLISSNTEAFF. CDR3 nucleotide sequence: TGTGCCAGCAAGCTTATCTCGTCGAACACTGAAGCTTTCTTT.